This T cell receptor (beta chain) was observed in a study of blood T cell repertoires in COVID-19. About the study: Some COVID-19 samples were acute and others convalescent; all came from the United States, Italy and Spain.

The CDR3 length is 14 residues. Germline V gene sequence: CDR1 SGHRS, CDR2 YFSETQ. The ends were cut back, 0 bases at V and 4 bases at J, with 8 bases in the middle. Data came from immunoSEQ multiplex PCR; TCRdb stores just in-frame clones and leaves some out. The profile shows almost 300,000 clones, just under 90% of them singletons. Patients at the Seattle site were enrolled during active infection and followed longitudinally. V and J are TRBV5-1 and TRBJ1-5; D ambiguous. Sequenced input: peripheral blood. This receptor was obtained from a woman aged 25 to 45 with COVID-19, enrolled during active disease. The CDR3 DNA is TGCGCCAGCAGCTTGGAGGCGGGGAATCAGCCCCAGCATTTT. It yields the protein CASSLEAGNQPQHF. Combining the CDR3 with reference TRBV5-1 and TRBJ1-5 gives the whole variable domain KAGVTQTPRYLIKTRGQQVTLSCSPISGHRSVSWYQQTPGQGLQFLFEYFSETQRNKGNFPGRFSGRQFSNSRSEMNVSTLELGDSALYLCASSLEAGNQPQHFGDGTRLSIL.